The 19 T cell receptor beta chains below come from one sample, sequenced in a study of blood T cell repertoires in COVID-19 (TCRdb year 2020). Library creation used the immunoSEQ multiplex PCR assay. What TCRdb holds here is the immuneACCESS table cut down to in-frame rearrangements. Part of the clones is not present; checked against another copy, under half of the missing clones reflect an unresolved V gene, and the others are unexplained. The sample table lists under 250,000 clones, 80% to 85% of them with a count of one. 4.4% of the sample belongs to the ten largest clones. The source material was peripheral blood. These receptors all stem from a man in his forties or fifties with active or convalescent COVID-19.

This chain joins TRBV6-4 and TRBJ2-1; 9 nucleotides match TRBD2. Trimming took 2 bases from V and 7 from J; bases not matched to a gene: 6. CDR1 MRHNA and CDR2 SNTAGT come from the germline V gene. The length of the CDR3 is 15 residues. CDR3 in amino acids: CASSDSSGGLNEQFF. CDR3 DNA: TGTGCCAGCAGTGACAGCAGCGGGGGGCTGAATGAGCAGTTCTTC.

The CDR3 is CASRSGGLSNQPQHF. The CDR3 nucleotides read TGTGCCAGCAGGTCCGGCGGACTTAGCAATCAGCCCCAGCATTTT. The V call is TRBV28, the J call TRBJ1-5; no reliable D call. Trimming stripped 6 bases from V and 0 bases from J, with 12 bases between. The CDR3 consists of 15 residues. Germline V gives CDR1 MDHEN, CDR2 SYDVKM.

This chain connects TRBV24-1 to TRBJ1-2; D gene unclear. Germline V gene lookup returns CDR1 KGHDR and CDR2 SFDVKD. CDR3 size: 11 residues. V lost 10 bases, J lost 0 bases, and 5 bases lay in between. This CDR3 is CATNSNYGYTF. The CDR3 DNA follows: TGTGCCACTAATTCTAACTATGGCTACACCTTC.

The CDR3 is CASSLVAGDYGYTF. CDR3 DNA: TGTGCCAGCAGTTTGGTGGCAGGCGATTATGGCTACACCTTC. The gene calls are TRBV28 and TRBJ1-2; D uncertain. V lost 3 bases to trimming and J lost 5 bases, with 13 bases between them. This CDR3 has 14 amino acids. From germline, CDR1 is MDHEN and CDR2 SYDVKM.

The chain links TRBV19 to TRBJ2-1; possible D gene TRBD2, 5 bases. CDR1 LNHDA and CDR2 SQIVND come from the germline V gene (reference sequence). The CDR3 covers 14 residues. The germline V and J ends were trimmed by 8 bases and 9 bases, with 20 bases remaining between them. The CDR3 DNA is TGTGCCAGTCACGCCGGCGGGCAAGCATTTGAGCAGTTCTTC. Translation gives CASHAGGQAFEQFF.

This chain joins TRBV28 and TRBJ1-2; D perhaps matches TRBD1 (5 bases). Between the trimmed V and J ends, which lost 7 bases and 7 bases, there was a span of 13 bases. This CDR3 spans 12 amino acids. Germline V lookup: CDR1 MDHEN, CDR2 SYDVKM. CDR3 region: CASTGGVRGYTF. CDR3 DNA: TGTGCCAGCACCGGGGGGGTGCGTGGCTACACCTTC.

The rearrangement links TRBV10-3 to TRBJ1-1; the D is unclear. Trimming took off 2 bases at V and 5 bases at J, with 6 bases between the two ends. The CDR3 spans 12 residues. The V gene's germline CDR1 is ENHRY and CDR2 SYGVKD. The CDR3 bases are TGTGCCATCAGTGAGGCGGGAACTGAAGCTTTCTTT. Protein sequence: CAISEAGTEAFF.

The CDR3 loop reads CATSRQGNYGYTF. CDR3 DNA sequence: TGTGCCACCAGCAGACAGGGGAACTATGGCTACACCTTC. The rearrangement joins TRBV15 to TRBJ1-2, with a tentative D call TRBD1 (6 bases). From germline, CDR1 is LNHNV and CDR2 YYDKDF (reference sequence). The CDR3 totals 13 residues. V was cut by 2 bases and J by 2 bases, with 6 bases left in between.

This clone appeared many times. The rearrangement uses TRBV6-5 and TRBJ2-1; D not resolved. The V end lost 6 bases, the J end lost 0 bases, and 12 bases lay between the germline ends. The CDR3 consists of 15 residues. The germline CDR1 and CDR2 sequences are MNHEY and SVGAGI. CDR3 residues: CASRLRRSSYNEQFF. The CDR3 DNA follows: TGTGCCAGCAGATTACGGCGGAGCTCCTACAATGAGCAGTTCTTC.

This chain uses TRBV27 with TRBJ2-3, with 8 bases lining up with TRBD2. Germline-derived CDR1 and CDR2 are MNHEY and SMNVEV (reference sequence). Trimming took 0 bases from V and 7 from J; bases not matched to a gene: 3. The CDR3 extends over 14 amino acids. CDR3 residues: CASSLSRTSYTQYF. The CDR3 DNA sequence: TGTGCCAGCAGTTTATCGAGGACTAGCTATACGCAGTATTTT.

This chain joins TRBV6-5 and TRBJ2-3; D might be TRBD2 (5 bases). The V end lost 5 bases, the J end lost 2 bases, and 14 bases lay between the germline ends. Per germline, CDR1 MNHEY and CDR2 SVGAGI. The CDR3 covers 15 residues. CDR3 sequence reads: CASSPSAGDTDTQYF. In DNA, the CDR3 is TGTGCCAGCAGTCCTTCCGCCGGGGACACAGATACGCAGTATTTT.

J is TRBJ1-2 and V is TRBV4-3; D is perhaps TRBD1 (5 bases). Germline CDR1 is LGHNA and CDR2 is YSLEER. Trimming stripped 3 bases from V and 8 bases from J, with 16 bases between. The CDR3 is 14 amino acids. CDR3 region: CASSHLAGNGGYTF. The CDR3 DNA is TGCGCCAGCAGCCACCTGGCAGGGAACGGCGGCTACACCTTC.

This chain connects TRBV11-3 to TRBJ1-3, with D possibly matching TRBD1 (6 bases). Germline V gene sequence: CDR1 SGHNT, CDR2 YENEEA. CDR3 length: 18 residues. The V and J ends lost 2 bases and 3 bases respectively, with 20 bases between them. The CDR3 coding sequence is TGTGCCAGCAGCTTATTGTTACAGGGATTGCGAAATGGAAACACCATATATTTT. As protein: CASSLLLQGLRNGNTIYF.

Only a few counts were recorded for this clone. The chain has TRBV5-4 and TRBJ2-2; maybe TRBD2 (6 bases). The V gene lost 4 bases and the J gene lost 0 bases, with 7 bases spanning the gap. The CDR3 spans 14 residues. CDR1 and CDR2 from the germline V gene are SGHNT and YYREEE (reference sequence). The CDR3 bases are TGTGCCAGCAGCGGGACTCCGAACACCGGGGAGCTGTTTTTT. It specifies CASSGTPNTGELFF.

The chain couples TRBV6-6 to TRBJ2-7, with 8 bases identical to TRBD2. Unmatched junction bases numbered 5, after V lost 0 bases and J lost 7 bases. The V gene's germline CDR1 is MNHNY and CDR2 SVGAGI (reference sequence). This CDR3 has 14 residues. CDR3 sequence: CASSYSAGGKEQYF. CDR3 coding DNA: TGTGCCAGCAGTTACTCGGCGGGGGGTAAAGAGCAGTACTTC.

This clone was detected once. The genes are TRBV6-4 and TRBJ1-1; TRBD1 aligns across 7 bases. The germline gives CDR1 MRHNA, CDR2 SNTAGT. The CDR3 is 14 amino acids. V was clipped by 6 bases and J by 4 bases; unmatched bases: 8. The CDR3 DNA is TGTGCCAGCAGACAAGACAGGGAAACCACTGAAGCTTTCTTT. Residues: CASRQDRETTEAFF.

The V call is TRBV2, the J call TRBJ2-1, with TRBD1 as a possible D gene (6 bases). CDR3 length: 16 residues. The V end lost 2 bases, the J end lost 5 bases, and 16 bases lay between the germline ends. Germline CDR1 SNHLY, CDR2 FYNNEI. This CDR3 reads CASSERDTFRDNEQFF. CDR3 nucleotide sequence: TGTGCCAGCAGTGAACGGGACACCTTCAGAGACAATGAGCAGTTCTTC.

The chain couples TRBV15 to TRBJ1-2, with a possible D match to TRBD1 (6 bases). The CDR3 consists of 16 residues. CDR1 LNHNV and CDR2 YYDKDF come from the germline V gene (reference sequence). V dropped 0 bases and J dropped 0 bases, with 11 bases sitting between them. The CDR3 region is CATSRDGGRANYGYTF. The CDR3 bases are TGTGCCACCAGCAGAGATGGGGGCAGAGCTAACTATGGCTACACCTTC.

This chain uses TRBV5-6 with TRBJ1-2; D is undetermined. Trimming took off 3 bases at V and 9 bases at J, with 15 bases between the two ends. Per germline, CDR1 SGHDT and CDR2 YYEEEE. CDR3 size: 13 residues. The CDR3 loop is CASSSGEAIRYTF. The CDR3 region has the DNA TGTGCCAGCAGCTCCGGGGAGGCCATCCGCTACACCTTC.